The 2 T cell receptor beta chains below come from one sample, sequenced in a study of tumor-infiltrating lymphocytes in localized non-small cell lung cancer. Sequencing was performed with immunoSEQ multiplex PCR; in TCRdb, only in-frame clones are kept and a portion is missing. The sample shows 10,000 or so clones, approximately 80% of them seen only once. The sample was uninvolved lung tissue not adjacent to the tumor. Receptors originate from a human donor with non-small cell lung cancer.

CDR3 bases: TGCGCCAGCAGCCAAGAGGTGAGACAGTATGGCTACACCTTC. It translates to CASSQEVRQYGYTF. The rearrangement joins TRBV4-3 to TRBJ1-2, with D possibly TRBD1 on 5 matching bases. The CDR3 spans 14 residues. The germline V gene encodes CDR1 LGHNA and CDR2 YSLEER. V lost 0 bases, J lost 5 bases, and 10 bases lay in between.

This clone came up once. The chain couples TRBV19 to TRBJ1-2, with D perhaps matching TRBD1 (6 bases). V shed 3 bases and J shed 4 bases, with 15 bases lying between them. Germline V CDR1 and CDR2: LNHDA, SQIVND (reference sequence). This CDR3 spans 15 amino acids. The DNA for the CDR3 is TGTGCCAGTAGTATTGATGGGGGGCGCGGCTATGGCTACACCTTC. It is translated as CASSIDGGRGYGYTF.